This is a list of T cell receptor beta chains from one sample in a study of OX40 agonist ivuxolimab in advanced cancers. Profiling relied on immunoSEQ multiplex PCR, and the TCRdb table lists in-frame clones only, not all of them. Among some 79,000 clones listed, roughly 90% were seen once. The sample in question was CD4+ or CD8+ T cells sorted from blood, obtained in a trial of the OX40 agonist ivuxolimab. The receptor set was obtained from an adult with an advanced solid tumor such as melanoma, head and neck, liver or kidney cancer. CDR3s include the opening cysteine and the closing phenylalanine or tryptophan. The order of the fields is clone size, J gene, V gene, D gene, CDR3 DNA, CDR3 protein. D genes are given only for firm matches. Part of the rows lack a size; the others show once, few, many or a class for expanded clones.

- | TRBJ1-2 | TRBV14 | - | TGTGCCAGCAGCCCGAAGATGGCCCACTATGGCTACACCTTC | CASSPKMAHYGYTF
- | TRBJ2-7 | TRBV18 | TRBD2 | TGTGCCAGCTCCCTTAGCGGGGAGGAGGAGGAGCAGTACTTC | CASSLSGEEEEQYF
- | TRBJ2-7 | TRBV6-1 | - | TGTGCCAGTAAACAGGGTTTTTACGGGTCATACGAGCAGTACTTC | CASKQGFYGSYEQYF
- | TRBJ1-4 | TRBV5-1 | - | TGCGCCAGCAGCTCCGGTGGTTCGGGGGCAGAGGAAAAACTGTTTTTT | CASSSGGSGAEEKLFF
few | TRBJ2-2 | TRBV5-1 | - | TGCGCCAGCAGCTCCTCGGGAACGAACACCGGGGAGCTGTTTTTT | CASSSSGTNTGELFF
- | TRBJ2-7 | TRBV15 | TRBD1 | TGTGCCACCAGCAGAGCCTCCGGGACAGTAACCTACGAGCAGTACTTC | CATSRASGTVTYEQYF
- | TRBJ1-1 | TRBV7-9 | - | TGTGCCAGCAGCCCGGACAGTTTCAACACTGAAGCTTTCTTT | CASSPDSFNTEAFF
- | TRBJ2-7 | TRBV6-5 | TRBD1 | TGTGCCAGCAGTTACGGACAGGGATATTTCTACGAGCAGTACTTC | CASSYGQGYFYEQYF
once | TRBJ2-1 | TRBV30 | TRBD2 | TGTGCCTTGCAACCGGGACTAGCGGGAGGGCTCCCAGGGAATGAGCAGTTCTTC | CALQPGLAGGLPGNEQFF
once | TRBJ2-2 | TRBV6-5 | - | TGTGCCAGCAGTTACGGCCTTCACGGGGAGCTGTTTTTT | CASSYGLHGELFF
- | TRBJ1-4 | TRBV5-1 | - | TGCGCCAGCAGCGAACCTAATGAAAAACTGTTTTTT | CASSEPNEKLFF
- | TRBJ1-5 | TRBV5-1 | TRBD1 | TGCGCCAGCAGCTTGACCGGGACAGGGAATCAGCCCCAGCATTTT | CASSLTGTGNQPQHF
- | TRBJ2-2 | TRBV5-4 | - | TGTGCCAGCAGCTTGGAGGGGGAGCTGTTTTTT | CASSLEGELFF
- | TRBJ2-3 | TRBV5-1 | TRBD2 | TGCGCCAGCAGGCGGGAGGGCCGTCCAGATACGCAGTATTTT | CASRREGRPDTQYF
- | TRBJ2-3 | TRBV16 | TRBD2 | TGTGCCAGCAGCCAATTAAACGAAGCGGGGTTCACAGATACGCAGTATTTT | CASSQLNEAGFTDTQYF
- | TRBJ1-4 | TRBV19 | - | TGTGCCAGTATGGGGGTCGGAACAACTAATGAAAAACTGTTTTTT | CASMGVGTTNEKLFF
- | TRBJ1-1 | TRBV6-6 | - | TGTGCCAGCAGTTCCCCGGGGAACACTGAAGCTTTCTTT | CASSSPGNTEAFF
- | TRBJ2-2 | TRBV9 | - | TGTGCCAGCAATAATCTAGCAGAGAACACCGGGGAGCTGTTTTTT | CASNNLAENTGELFF
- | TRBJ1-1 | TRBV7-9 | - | TGTGCCAGCAGCCCCCTGGGGGGGCTCAACACTGAAGCTTTCTTT | CASSPLGGLNTEAFF
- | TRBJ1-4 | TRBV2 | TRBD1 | TGTGCCAACCGTAAACAAAGGACAGGGGATGAAAAACTGTTTTTT | CANRKQRTGDEKLFF
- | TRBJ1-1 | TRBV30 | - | TGTGCCTGGAGTGTACAATCGGGAACGACTGAAGCTTTCTTT | CAWSVQSGTTEAFF
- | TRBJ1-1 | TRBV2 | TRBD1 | TGTGCCAGCAGGACCAGGGGGATCACTGAAGCTTTCTTT | CASRTRGITEAFF
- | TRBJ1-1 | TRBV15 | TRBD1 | TGTGCCACCAGCACCCGACAGGGGGTCACTGAAGCTTTCTTT | CATSTRQGVTEAFF
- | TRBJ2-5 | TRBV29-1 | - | TGCAGCGTTCCGGCGGGAATTAGGACCCAGTACTTC | CSVPAGIRTQYF
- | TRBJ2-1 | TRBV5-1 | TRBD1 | TGCGCCAGCAGCGTCCCGGTGACAGGGGTCTATGAGCAGTTCTTC | CASSVPVTGVYEQFF
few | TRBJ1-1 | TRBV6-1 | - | TGTGCCAGCAGTAGACAGGATAAGAACACTGAAGCTTTCTTT | CASSRQDKNTEAFF
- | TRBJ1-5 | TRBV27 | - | TGTGCCAGCAGTCCACACCCCCGACAGGGCAATCAGCCCCAGCATTTT | CASSPHPRQGNQPQHF
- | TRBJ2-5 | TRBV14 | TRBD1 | TGTGCCAGCAGCCACGGACAGGGGATTTTCCAAGAGACCCAGTACTTC | CASSHGQGIFQETQYF
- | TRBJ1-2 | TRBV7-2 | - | TGTGCCAGCAGCAAGGACTTAGATTATGGCTACACCTTC | CASSKDLDYGYTF
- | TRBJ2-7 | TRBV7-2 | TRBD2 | TGTGCCAGCAGCTCAGAGACTAGCGGGAATTACGAGCAGTACTTC | CASSSETSGNYEQYF
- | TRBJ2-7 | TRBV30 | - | TGTGCCTGGAGTGTGCAGGTCACATCCTACGAGCAGTACTTC | CAWSVQVTSYEQYF
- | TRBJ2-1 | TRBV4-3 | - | TGCGCCAGCAGCCAAGTTCAGCGAGGGGTTGCCTACAATGAGCAGTTCTTC | CASSQVQRGVAYNEQFF
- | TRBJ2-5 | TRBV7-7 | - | TGTGCCAGCAGCTTAGACCGCGGGACCCAGTACTTC | CASSLDRGTQYF
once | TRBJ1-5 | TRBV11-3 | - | TGTGCCAGCTCTGACGGGCGCAGTCAGCCCCAGCATTTT | CASSDGRSQPQHF
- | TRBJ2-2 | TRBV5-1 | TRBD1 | TGCGCCAGCAGCTCCGACAGGGGCACCGGGGAGCTGTTTTTT | CASSSDRGTGELFF
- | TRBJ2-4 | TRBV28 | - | TGTGCCAGCAGTTCTCGAAGCCTTCCTTCCGTAAACATTCAGTACTTC | CASSSRSLPSVNIQYF
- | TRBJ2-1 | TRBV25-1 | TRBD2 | TGTGCCAGCAGTGAAGCCGGGACTACCTACAATGAGCAGTTCTTC | CASSEAGTTYNEQFF
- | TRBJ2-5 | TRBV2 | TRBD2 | TGTGCCAGCAGTGCTAGAAGCGGGAGTGGGGAGACCCAGTACTTC | CASSARSGSGETQYF
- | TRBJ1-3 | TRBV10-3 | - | TGTGCCATCAGTGAGGTGGGAAACACCATATATTTT | CAISEVGNTIYF
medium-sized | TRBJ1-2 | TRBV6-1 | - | TGTGCCAGCATTTCCCAGGACATGGGGGGTTATGGCTACACCTTC | CASISQDMGGYGYTF
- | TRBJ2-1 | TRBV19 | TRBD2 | TGTGCCAGTAGTACCTACTCCCGGACTAGCGGGAGCATCAATGAGCAGTTCTTC | CASSTYSRTSGSINEQFF
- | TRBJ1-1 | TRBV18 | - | TGTGCCAGCTCACCAGTTGAAGGGCGGAACACTGAAGCTTTCTTT | CASSPVEGRNTEAFF
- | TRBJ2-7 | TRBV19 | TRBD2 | TGTGCCAGTAGCCGGACTAGCGGGGGCTATGCCTCCTACGAGCAGTACTTC | CASSRTSGGYASYEQYF
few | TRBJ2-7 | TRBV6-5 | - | TGTGCCAGCAGTTACTCATACGGAGGGGGCAACGAGCAGTACTTC | CASSYSYGGGNEQYF
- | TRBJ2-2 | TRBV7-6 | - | TGTGCCAGCAGCTTAGCGCAGGCCGGGGAGCTGTTTTTT | CASSLAQAGELFF
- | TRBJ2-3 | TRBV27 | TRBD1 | TGTGCCAGCAGTCGCCGACAGGGAATGTTCGGCACAGATACGCAGTATTTT | CASSRRQGMFGTDTQYF
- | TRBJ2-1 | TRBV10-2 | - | TGCGCCAGCAGTGAGTCTTCGGACGAGCAGTTCTTC | CASSESSDEQFF
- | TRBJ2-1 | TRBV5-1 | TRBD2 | TGCGCCAGCAGCATCGGGACTAGTTACAATGAGCAGTTCTTC | CASSIGTSYNEQFF
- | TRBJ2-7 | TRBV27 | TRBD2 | TGTGCCAGCAGTTTATCGGTGGGTGGCGGACTAGCCTATGAGCAGTACTTC | CASSLSVGGGLAYEQYF
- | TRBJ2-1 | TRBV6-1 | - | TGTGCCAGCAGTGAGGTGGGGATCCCCTACAATGAGCAGTTCTTC | CASSEVGIPYNEQFF
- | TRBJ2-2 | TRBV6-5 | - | TGTGCCAGCAGAACGAGTACCAACACCGGGGAGCTGTTTTTT | CASRTSTNTGELFF